This T cell receptor (beta chain) was identified during a study of lymphopenia after photon versus proton radiotherapy. TCRdb keeps only in-frame clones here, not all; method: immunoSEQ multiplex PCR. The sample has 150,000 to 200,000 clones; approximately 86% are singletons. Study-wide findings and caveats: Relative stability marked proton patients; photon patients lost diversity and naive cells.

In regard to this clone: The antigen remains undetermined. Within the sample, other DNA sequences also encode this same CDR3.

The sample here was peripheral blood, taken from a patient treated with photon-based radiotherapy. This clonotype was sampled from a man in his fifties or sixties with gastric cancer.

For the CDR3, the DNA is TGTGCCAGCAGCTTAAGGAGCTCTGGGGCCAACGTCCTGACTTTC. Encoded protein: CASSLRSSGANVLTF. This rearrangement joins TRBV7-2 to TRBJ2-6; D not certain. CDR1 SGHTA and CDR2 FQGNSA come from the germline V gene. This CDR3 region has 15 residues. Trimming stripped 2 bases from V and 0 bases from J, with 5 bases between.